Listed below are T cell receptor beta chains from one sample, sequenced in a study of cytomegalovirus exposure and HLA in healthy donors. Sequencing used immunoSEQ multiplex PCR; TCRdb keeps in-frame clones, though not all of them. The table lists about 200,000 clones, 86% of them singletons, with around 0.31% in the top ten. Sequenced material: PBMCs. These receptors were taken from a woman in her twenties or thirties in good health and CMV-seronegative. The CDR3 runs from the conserved cysteine through the conserved F or W. A D gene is named only where the DNA matches it firmly. Part of the rows lack a size; the others show once, few, many or a class for expanded clones.

d_call	v_call	j_call	clone_size	cdr3_nt	cdr3_aa
.	TRBV5-4	TRBJ1-4	.	TGTGCCAGCAGCTTTGGAACAGGGAAGTCAACTAATGAAAAACTGTTTTTT	CASSFGTGKSTNEKLFF
.	TRBV27	TRBJ1-2	.	TGTGCCAGCAGTCCTAACAGGGCTCGTGGCTACACCTTC	CASSPNRARGYTF
TRBD2	TRBV11-2	TRBJ2-1	.	TGTGCCAGCAGTCAGGAGGCTAGCGGGGGCTACAATGAGCAGTTCTTC	CASSQEASGGYNEQFF
.	TRBV9	TRBJ2-2	.	TGTGCCAGCAGCGTCAGGGAGAACACCGGGGGGCTGTTTTTT	CASSVRENTGGLFF
.	TRBV5-4	TRBJ2-1	.	TGTGCCAGCAGCCCAAGAGGAGGACCGATCTCCTACAATGAGCAGTTCTTC	CASSPRGGPISYNEQFF
TRBD1	TRBV6-1	TRBJ1-1	few	TGTGCCAGCCGGGACAGGGGGACTGAAGCTTTCTTT	CASRDRGTEAFF
.	TRBV5-6	TRBJ2-3	.	TGTGCCAGCAGCTCTACGGCGGTCGTCGCAGATACGCAGTATTTT	CASSSTAVVADTQYF
TRBD2	TRBV5-1	TRBJ2-7	.	TGCGCCAGCGCAGAACGGGACTACTACGAGCAGTACTTC	CASAERDYYEQYF
.	TRBV6-5	TRBJ1-5	once	TGTGCCAGCAGTCGAACGAGTAATAGCAATCAGCCCCAGCATTTT	CASSRTSNSNQPQHF
TRBD2	TRBV9	TRBJ2-1	.	TGTGCCAGCAGCGCCATGGGGCTAGCGGGAGGGGTTGAGCAGTTCTTC	CASSAMGLAGGVEQFF
TRBD2	TRBV15	TRBJ2-1	.	TGTGCCACCAGCATCCCTGCGGGGGTCTACAATGAGCAGTTCTTC	CATSIPAGVYNEQFF
.	TRBV29-1	TRBJ2-7	.	TGCAGCGTTGAACAGGGGCCTTCCTACGAGCAGTACTTC	CSVEQGPSYEQYF
TRBD1	TRBV5-4	TRBJ2-1	.	TGTGCCAGCAGCTCGGGACAGGGAGGGGTGGCGGGGACATGGTTCTTC	CASSSGQGGVAGTWFF
TRBD2	TRBV4-1	TRBJ2-1	.	TGCGCCAGCAGCCCGAGGGGCCTAGCGGGAGGCCGGGATGAGCAGTTCTTC	CASSPRGLAGGRDEQFF
TRBD1	TRBV27	TRBJ1-2	.	TGTGCCAGCAGTTTATCCGCCAGGGGGCTCGGCTACACCTTC	CASSLSARGLGYTF
TRBD1	TRBV6-5	TRBJ2-2	.	TGTGCCAGCCGACAGGGCCGGACCGGGGAGCTGTTTTTT	CASRQGRTGELFF
.	TRBV6-1	TRBJ2-3	few	TGTGCCAGCAGACACCGCCCCCCCACAGATACGCAGTATTTT	CASRHRPPTDTQYF
TRBD2	TRBV5-6	TRBJ2-5	.	TGTGCCAGCAGCTTCGGTCTAGCGGGGGGCCTGTTGCACTTC	CASSFGLAGGLLHF
TRBD2	TRBV28	TRBJ2-3	.	TGTGCCAGCAGTTTAGTGCTAGCGGGGGGCACAGATACGCAGTATTTT	CASSLVLAGGTDTQYF
.	TRBV5-1	TRBJ1-1	.	TGCGCCAGCAGCCGCCGGGACTTGAACACTGAAGCTTTCTTT	CASSRRDLNTEAFF
TRBD2	TRBV19	TRBJ2-3	.	TGTGCCAGTAGTTCCCGACTAGCGGGACAGACAGATACGCAGTATTTT	CASSSRLAGQTDTQYF
TRBD2	TRBV2	TRBJ2-1	.	TGTGCCAGCAGCACCCTAGCGGGGGTCTACAATGAGCAGTTCTTC	CASSTLAGVYNEQFF
TRBD1	TRBV29-1	TRBJ2-7	.	TGCAGCGTTGCCCGGACAGGGCACTACGAGCAGTACTTC	CSVARTGHYEQYF
.	TRBV7-9	TRBJ2-1	.	TGTGCCAGCAGCTTAGCGGAGGTGGGTGAGCAGTTCTTC	CASSLAEVGEQFF
.	TRBV4-2	TRBJ1-2	.	TGTGCCAGCGTGACGACAGAGCACTATGGCTACACCTTC	CASVTTEHYGYTF
.	TRBV5-4	TRBJ2-3	.	TGTGCCAGCAGTGCTACTTTTAGCACAGATACGCAGTATTTT	CASSATFSTDTQYF
.	TRBV2	TRBJ1-1	once	TGTGCCAGCAGTGGAGGGAGAAACACTGAAGCTTTCTTT	CASSGGRNTEAFF
TRBD1	TRBV7-3	TRBJ1-1	.	TGTGCCAGCAGCTCGCAGGGGGACACTGAAGCTTTCTTT	CASSSQGDTEAFF
TRBD2	TRBV7-3	TRBJ2-1	.	TGTGCCAGCAGCTTAACGGAGACTAGCGGGAGAATGGGTGAGCAGTTCTTC	CASSLTETSGRMGEQFF
.	TRBV29-1	TRBJ2-7	.	TGCAGCGCGACCGTAGGGGGAAACTACGAGCAGTACTTC	CSATVGGNYEQYF
TRBD1	TRBV11-3	TRBJ2-7	.	TGTGCCAGCAGCTCCGGGACAGGGGAGGCCTACGAGCAGTACTTC	CASSSGTGEAYEQYF
.	TRBV5-6	TRBJ2-7	once	TGTGCCAGCAGCTCTGGAGGGGATCGGGAGCAGTACTTC	CASSSGGDREQYF
.	TRBV29-1	TRBJ2-5	few	TGCAGCGTGGACTTAGCGGCGGAGACCCAGTACTTC	CSVDLAAETQYF
.	TRBV29-1	TRBJ2-3	.	TGCAGCGGGTCTAGCGCAGATACGCAGTATTTT	CSGSSADTQYF
TRBD2	TRBV6-6	TRBJ2-1	.	TGTGCCAGCATGACGACTAGCGAGGCCTACAATGAGCAGTTCTTC	CASMTTSEAYNEQFF